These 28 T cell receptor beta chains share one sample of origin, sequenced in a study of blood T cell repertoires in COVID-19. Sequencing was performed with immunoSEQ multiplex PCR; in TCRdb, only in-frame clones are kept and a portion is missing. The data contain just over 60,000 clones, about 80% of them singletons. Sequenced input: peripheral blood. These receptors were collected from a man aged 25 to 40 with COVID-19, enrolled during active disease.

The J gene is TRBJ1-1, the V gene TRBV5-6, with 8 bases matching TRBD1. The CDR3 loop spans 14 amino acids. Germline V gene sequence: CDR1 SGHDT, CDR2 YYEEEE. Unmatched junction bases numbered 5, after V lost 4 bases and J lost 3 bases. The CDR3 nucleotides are TGTGCCAGCAGCCATAGACAGGGGCACACTGAAGCTTTCTTT. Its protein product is CASSHRQGHTEAFF.

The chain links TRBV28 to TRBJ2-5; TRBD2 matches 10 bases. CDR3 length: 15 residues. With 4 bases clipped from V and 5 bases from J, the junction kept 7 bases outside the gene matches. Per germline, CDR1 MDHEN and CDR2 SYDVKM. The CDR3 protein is CASSSLAGGGETQYF. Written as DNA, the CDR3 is TGTGCCAGCAGTTCATTAGCGGGAGGAGGGGAGACCCAGTACTTC.

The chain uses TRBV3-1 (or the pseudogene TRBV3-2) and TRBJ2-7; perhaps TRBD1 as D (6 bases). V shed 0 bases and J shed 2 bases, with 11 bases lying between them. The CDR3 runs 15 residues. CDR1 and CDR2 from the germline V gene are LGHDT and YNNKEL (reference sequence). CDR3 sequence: CASSQEGADPYEQYF. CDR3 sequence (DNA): TGTGCCAGCAGCCAAGAGGGGGCAGATCCCTACGAGCAGTACTTC.

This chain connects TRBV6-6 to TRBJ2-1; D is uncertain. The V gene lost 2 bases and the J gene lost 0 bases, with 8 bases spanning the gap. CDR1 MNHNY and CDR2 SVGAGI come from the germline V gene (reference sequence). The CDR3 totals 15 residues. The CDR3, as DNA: TGTGCCAGCAGTTACACTGCGAGCTCCTACAATGAGCAGTTCTTC. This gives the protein CASSYTASSYNEQFF.

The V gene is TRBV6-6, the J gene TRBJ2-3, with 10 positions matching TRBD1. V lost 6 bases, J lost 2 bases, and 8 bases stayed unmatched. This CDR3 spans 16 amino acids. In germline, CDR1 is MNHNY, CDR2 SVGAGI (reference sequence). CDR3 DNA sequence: TGTGCCAGCAGGCCAGAGGGACAGGGGTACACAGATACGCAGTATTTT. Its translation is CASRPEGQGYTDTQYF.

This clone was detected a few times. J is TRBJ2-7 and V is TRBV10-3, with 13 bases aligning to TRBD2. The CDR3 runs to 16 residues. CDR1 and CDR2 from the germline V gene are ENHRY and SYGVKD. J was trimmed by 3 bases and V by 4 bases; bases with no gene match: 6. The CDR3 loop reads CAISGGLAGAGYEQYF. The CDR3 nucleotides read TGTGCCATCAGTGGTGGACTAGCGGGAGCAGGCTACGAGCAGTACTTC.

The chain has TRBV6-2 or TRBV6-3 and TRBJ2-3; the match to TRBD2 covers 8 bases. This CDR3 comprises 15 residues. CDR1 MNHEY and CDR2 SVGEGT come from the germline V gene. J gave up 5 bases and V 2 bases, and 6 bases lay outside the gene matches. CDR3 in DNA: TGTGCCAGCAGTTACGTTGGACTAGCTGAAGATACGCAGTATTTT. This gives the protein CASSYVGLAEDTQYF.

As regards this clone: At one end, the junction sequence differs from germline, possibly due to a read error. CDR3 sequence reads: CSARGGLGQYF. As DNA, the CDR3 is TGCAGTGCCAGAGGGGGCCTAGGGCAGTACTTC. The rearrangement uses TRBV20-1 and TRBJ2-7, with 7 positions matching TRBD1. CDR3 length: 11 amino acids. The germline CDR1 and CDR2 sequences are DFQATT and SNEGSKA (reference sequence).

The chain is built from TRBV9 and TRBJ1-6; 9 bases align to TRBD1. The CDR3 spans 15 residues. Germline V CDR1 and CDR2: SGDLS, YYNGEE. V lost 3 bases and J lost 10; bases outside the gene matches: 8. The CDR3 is CASSGDGTGMSPLHF. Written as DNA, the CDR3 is TGTGCCAGCAGCGGAGATGGGACAGGGATGTCACCCCTCCACTTT. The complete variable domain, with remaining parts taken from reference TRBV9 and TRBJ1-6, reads DSGVTQTPKHLITATGQRVTLRCSPRSGDLSVYWYQQSLDQGLQFLIQYYNGEERAKGNILERFSAQQFPDLHSELNLSSLELGDSALYFCASSGDGTGMSPLHFGNGTRLTVT.

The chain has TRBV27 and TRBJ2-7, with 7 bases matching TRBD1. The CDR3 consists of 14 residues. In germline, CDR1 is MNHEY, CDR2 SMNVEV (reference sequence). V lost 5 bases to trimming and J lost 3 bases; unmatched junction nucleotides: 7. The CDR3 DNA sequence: TGTGCCAGCAGTCCGCGGACAGGTAACTACGAGCAGTACTTC. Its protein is CASSPRTGNYEQYF.

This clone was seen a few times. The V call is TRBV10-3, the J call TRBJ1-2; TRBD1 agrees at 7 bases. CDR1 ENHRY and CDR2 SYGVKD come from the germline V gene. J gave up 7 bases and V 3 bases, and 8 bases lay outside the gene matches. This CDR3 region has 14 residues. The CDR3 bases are TGTGCCATCAGTGATCGACAGGGAGAAGGTGGCTACACCTTC. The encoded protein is CAISDRQGEGGYTF.

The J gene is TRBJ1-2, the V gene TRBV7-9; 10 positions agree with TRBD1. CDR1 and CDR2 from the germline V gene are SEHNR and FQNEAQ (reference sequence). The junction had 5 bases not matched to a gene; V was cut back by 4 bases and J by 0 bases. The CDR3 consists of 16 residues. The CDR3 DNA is TGTGCCAGCAGCTCGGCCGGACAGGGGGCTAACTATGGCTACACCTTC. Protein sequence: CASSSAGQGANYGYTF.

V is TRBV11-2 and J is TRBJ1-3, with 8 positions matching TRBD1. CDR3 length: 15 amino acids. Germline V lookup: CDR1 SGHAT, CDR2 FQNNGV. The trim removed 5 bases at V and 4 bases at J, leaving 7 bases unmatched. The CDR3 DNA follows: TGTGCCAGCAGCCTGGACAGGGCTTACGGAAACACCATATATTTT. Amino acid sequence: CASSLDRAYGNTIYF.

The CDR3 region is CASSQEGLAGGDTQYF. In DNA, the CDR3 is TGTGCCAGCAGCCAAGAAGGACTAGCGGGGGGAGATACGCAGTATTTT. V usage is TRBV3-1 (or the pseudogene TRBV3-2) and J usage is TRBJ2-3, with 14 bases aligning to TRBD2. Germline V CDR1 and CDR2: LGHDT, YNNKEL (reference sequence). The CDR3 totals 16 residues. The J segment lost 5 bases and the V segment lost 0 bases, leaving 1 base of the junction unmatched.

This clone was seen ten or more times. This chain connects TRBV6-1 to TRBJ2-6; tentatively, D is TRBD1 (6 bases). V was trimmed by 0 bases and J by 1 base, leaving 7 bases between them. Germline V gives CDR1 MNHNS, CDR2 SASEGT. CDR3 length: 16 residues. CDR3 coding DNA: TGTGCCAGCAGTGAAGCGCAGGGGTCTGGGGCCAACGTCCTGACTTTC. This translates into CASSEAQGSGANVLTF.

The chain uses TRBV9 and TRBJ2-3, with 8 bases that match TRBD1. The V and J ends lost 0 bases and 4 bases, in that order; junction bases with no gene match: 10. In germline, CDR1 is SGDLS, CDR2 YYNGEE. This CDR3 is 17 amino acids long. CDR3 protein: CASSVAETGVGPDTQYF. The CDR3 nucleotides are TGTGCCAGCAGCGTAGCTGAGACAGGGGTGGGTCCAGATACGCAGTATTTT.

The CDR3 DNA reads TGTGCCAGCTCCCCCTGGGGTAGCGTCGGGGAGACCCAGTACTTC. Translated: CASSPWGSVGETQYF. The chain is built from TRBV9 and TRBJ2-5; TRBD2 is a possible D gene (5 bases). The CDR3 is made up of 15 amino acids. Trimming shortened V by 7 bases and J by 5 bases, and 21 bases separated the two germline ends. Looked up from germline, CDR1 is SGDLS and CDR2 is YYNGEE.

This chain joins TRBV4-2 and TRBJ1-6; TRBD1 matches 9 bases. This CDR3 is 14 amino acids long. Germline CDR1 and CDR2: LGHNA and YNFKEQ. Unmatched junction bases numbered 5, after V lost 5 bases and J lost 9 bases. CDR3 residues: CASSGDRATSPLHF. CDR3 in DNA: TGTGCCAGCAGCGGGGACAGGGCTACTTCACCCCTCCACTTT.

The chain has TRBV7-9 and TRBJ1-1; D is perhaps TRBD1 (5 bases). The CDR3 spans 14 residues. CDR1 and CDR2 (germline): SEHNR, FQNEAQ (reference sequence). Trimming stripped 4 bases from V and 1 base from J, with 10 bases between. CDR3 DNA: TGTGCCAGCAGCTCGGGACTGTCGAACACTGAAGCTTTCTTT. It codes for CASSSGLSNTEAFF.

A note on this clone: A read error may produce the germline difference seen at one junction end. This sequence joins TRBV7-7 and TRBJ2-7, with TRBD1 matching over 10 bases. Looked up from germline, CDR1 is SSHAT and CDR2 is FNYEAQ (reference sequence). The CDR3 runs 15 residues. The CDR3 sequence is CASSLGQGSTYEQYF. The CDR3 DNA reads TGTGCTAGCAGCTTGGGACAGGGGAGTACCTACGAGCAGTACTTC.

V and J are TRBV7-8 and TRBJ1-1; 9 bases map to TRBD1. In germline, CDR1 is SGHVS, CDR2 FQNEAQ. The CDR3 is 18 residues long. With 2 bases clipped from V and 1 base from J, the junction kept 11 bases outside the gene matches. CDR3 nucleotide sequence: TGTGCCAGCAGCTTAAAAGCGGGACAGGGAAGTCGGAACACTGAAGCTTTCTTT. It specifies CASSLKAGQGSRNTEAFF.

The DNA of the CDR3 is TGTGCCAGCAGCTTAGTACTTAGCGGGATTGCTAGCACAGATACGCAGTATTTT. The encoded protein is CASSLVLSGIASTDTQYF. The chain combines TRBV7-9 with TRBJ2-3; 8 bases are a match to TRBD2. The J segment lost 0 bases and the V segment lost 1 base, leaving 9 bases of the junction unmatched. CDR1 SEHNR and CDR2 FQNEAQ come from the germline V gene (reference sequence). CDR3 length: 18 amino acids.

The CDR3 DNA is TGTGCCAGCACTAAGGGCCTAGCGGGGGAAGAGGAGCTGTTTTTT. Translating gives CASTKGLAGEEELFF. This chain uses TRBV9 with TRBJ2-2; TRBD2 aligns across 10 bases. V lost 6 bases, J lost 10 bases, and 12 bases stayed unmatched. Germline CDR1 and CDR2: SGDLS and YYNGEE. This CDR3 comprises 15 residues.

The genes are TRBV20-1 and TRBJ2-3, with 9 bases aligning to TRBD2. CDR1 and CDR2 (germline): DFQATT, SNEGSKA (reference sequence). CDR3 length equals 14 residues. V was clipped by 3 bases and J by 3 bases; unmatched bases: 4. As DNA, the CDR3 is TGCAGTGCTAGTCAGAGCGGGAGGACAGATACGCAGTATTTT. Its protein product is CSASQSGRTDTQYF.

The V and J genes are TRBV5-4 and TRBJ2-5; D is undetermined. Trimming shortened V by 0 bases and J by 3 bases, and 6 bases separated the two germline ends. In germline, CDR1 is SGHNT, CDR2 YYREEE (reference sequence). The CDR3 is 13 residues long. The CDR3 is CASSLEEKETQYF. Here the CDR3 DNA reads TGTGCCAGCAGCTTGGAGGAGAAAGAGACCCAGTACTTC.

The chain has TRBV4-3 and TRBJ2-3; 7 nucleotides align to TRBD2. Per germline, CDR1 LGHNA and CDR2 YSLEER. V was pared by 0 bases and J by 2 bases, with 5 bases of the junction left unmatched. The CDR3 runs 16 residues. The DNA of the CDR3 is TGCGCCAGCAGCCAAGAAGCGGGGCGATACACAGATACGCAGTATTTT. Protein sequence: CASSQEAGRYTDTQYF.

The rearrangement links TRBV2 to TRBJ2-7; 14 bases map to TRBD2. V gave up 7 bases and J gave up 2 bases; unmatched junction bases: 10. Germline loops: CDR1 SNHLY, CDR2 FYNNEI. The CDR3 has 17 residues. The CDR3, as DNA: TGTGCCAGCACTGGGACTAGCGGGGGTAGGGAGGCCTACGAGCAGTACTTC. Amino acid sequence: CASTGTSGGREAYEQYF.

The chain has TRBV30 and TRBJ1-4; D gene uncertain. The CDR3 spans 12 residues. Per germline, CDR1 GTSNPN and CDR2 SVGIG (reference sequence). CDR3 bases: TGTGCGGGGAGGGCTGAGGGTGAAAAACTGTTTTTT. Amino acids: CAGRAEGEKLFF.